This TCR beta chain was sequenced for a study of response to subunit inactivated influenza vaccine. Study-level results: Seasonal influenza vaccination, on each occasion, was suggested by the authors to recruit few new T cells.

V was pared by 4 bases and J by 2 bases, with 7 bases of the junction left unmatched. Germline V gives CDR1 SGHDN, CDR2 FVKESK. This CDR3 is built from 15 residues. MiXCR, applied by TCRdb to the RT-PCR reads, yields one record per CDR3 protein. The sample holds about 520,000 distinct CDR3 sequences, roughly 7.9% seen once. Comments on this clonotype: Its antigen is undetermined.

Sequenced material: PBMCs from blood, taken about 23 months after vaccination. The receptor was isolated from a man aged 50 to 69 who received an inactivated influenza vaccine. The chain carries TRBV14 and TRBJ1-2, with 7 bases fitting TRBD1. DNA of the CDR3: TGTGCCAGCAGCCCAACAGGGGCATTAAACTATGGCTACACCTTC. Protein product: CASSPTGALNYGYTF.